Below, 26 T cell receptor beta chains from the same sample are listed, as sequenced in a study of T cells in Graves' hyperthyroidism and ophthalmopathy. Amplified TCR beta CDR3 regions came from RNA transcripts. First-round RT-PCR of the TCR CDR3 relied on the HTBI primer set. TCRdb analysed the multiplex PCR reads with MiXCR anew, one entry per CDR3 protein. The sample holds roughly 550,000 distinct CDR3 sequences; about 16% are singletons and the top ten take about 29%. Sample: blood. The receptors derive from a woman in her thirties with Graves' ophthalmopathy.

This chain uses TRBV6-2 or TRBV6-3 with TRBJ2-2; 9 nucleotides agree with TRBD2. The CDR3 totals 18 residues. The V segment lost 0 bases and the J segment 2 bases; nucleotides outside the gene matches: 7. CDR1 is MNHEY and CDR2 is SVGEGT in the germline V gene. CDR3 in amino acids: CASSYSKLAGINTGELFF. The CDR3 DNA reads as TGTGCCAGCAGTTACTCGAAACTAGCGGGTATTAACACCGGGGAGCTGTTTTTT.

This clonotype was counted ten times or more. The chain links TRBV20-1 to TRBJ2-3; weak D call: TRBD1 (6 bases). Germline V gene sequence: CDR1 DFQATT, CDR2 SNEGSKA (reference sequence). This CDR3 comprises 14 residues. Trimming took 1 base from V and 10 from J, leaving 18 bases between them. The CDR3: CSARAGAPAPSQYF. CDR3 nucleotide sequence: TGCAGTGCTAGAGCAGGGGCCCCAGCCCCATCGCAGTATTTT.

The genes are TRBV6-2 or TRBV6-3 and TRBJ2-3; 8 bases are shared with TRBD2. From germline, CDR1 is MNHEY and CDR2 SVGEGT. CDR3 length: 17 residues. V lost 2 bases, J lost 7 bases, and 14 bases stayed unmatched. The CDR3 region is CASSYRVGTREGNTQYF. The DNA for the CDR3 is TGTGCCAGCAGTTACCGGGTTGGTACCCGGGAGGGGAATACGCAGTATTTT.

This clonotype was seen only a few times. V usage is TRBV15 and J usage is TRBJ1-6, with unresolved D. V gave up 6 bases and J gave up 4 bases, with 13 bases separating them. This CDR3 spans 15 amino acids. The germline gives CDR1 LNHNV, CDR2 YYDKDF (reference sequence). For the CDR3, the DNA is TGTGCCACCAGGGCAAGACCTGGGTATAATTCACCCCTCCACTTT. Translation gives CATRARPGYNSPLHF.

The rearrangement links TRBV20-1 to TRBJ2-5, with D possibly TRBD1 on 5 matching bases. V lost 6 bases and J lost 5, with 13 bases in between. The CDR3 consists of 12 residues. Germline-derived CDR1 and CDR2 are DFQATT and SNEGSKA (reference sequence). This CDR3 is CSARPGMETQYF. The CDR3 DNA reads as TGCAGTGCAAGACCAGGGATGGAGACCCAGTACTTC.

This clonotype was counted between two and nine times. CDR3 in amino acids: CSVVRWETQYF. CDR3 DNA: TGCAGTGTGGTCAGGTGGGAGACCCAGTACTTC. The V gene is TRBV20-1, the J gene TRBJ2-5; no clear D gene. The CDR3 consists of 11 residues. The germline V gene encodes CDR1 DFQATT and CDR2 SNEGSKA (reference sequence). Trimming left V 7 bases short and J 5 bases short, with 11 bases between.

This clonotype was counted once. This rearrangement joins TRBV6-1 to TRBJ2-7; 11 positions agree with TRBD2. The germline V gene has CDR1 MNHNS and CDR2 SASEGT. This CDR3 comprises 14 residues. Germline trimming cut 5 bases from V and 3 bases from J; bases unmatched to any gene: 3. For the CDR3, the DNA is TGTGCCAGCAGTCGCGGGACTAGCGGCTACGAGCAGTACTTC. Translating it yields CASSRGTSGYEQYF.

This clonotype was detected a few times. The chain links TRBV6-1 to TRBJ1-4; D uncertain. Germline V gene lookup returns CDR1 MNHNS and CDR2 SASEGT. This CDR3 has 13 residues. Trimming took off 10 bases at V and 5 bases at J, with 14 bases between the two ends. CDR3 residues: CATKRGSNEKLFF. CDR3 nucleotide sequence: TGTGCCACAAAAAGAGGGTCCAATGAAAAACTGTTTTTT.

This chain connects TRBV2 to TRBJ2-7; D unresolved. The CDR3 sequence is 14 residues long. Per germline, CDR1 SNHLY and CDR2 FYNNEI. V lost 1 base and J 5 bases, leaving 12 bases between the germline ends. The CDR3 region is CASSEGIPTDEQYF. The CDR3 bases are TGTGCCAGCAGTGAAGGGATACCCACTGACGAGCAGTACTTC.

CDR3 nucleotide sequence: TGTGCCTGGAGTGGTACCGGACCCAGCTGGGGCTACACCTTC. Translating gives CAWSGTGPSWGYTF. The rearrangement links TRBV30 to TRBJ1-2; D is uncertain. The V end lost 1 base, the J end lost 8 bases, and 17 bases lay between the germline ends. The CDR3 covers 14 residues. Germline-derived CDR1 and CDR2 are GTSNPN and SVGIG (reference sequence).

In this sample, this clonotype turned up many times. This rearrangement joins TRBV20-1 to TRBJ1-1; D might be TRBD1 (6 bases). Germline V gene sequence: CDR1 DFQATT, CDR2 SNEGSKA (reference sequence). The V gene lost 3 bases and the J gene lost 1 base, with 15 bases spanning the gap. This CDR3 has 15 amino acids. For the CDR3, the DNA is TGCAGTGCTAGGTTTGAGGGGGTAGGGAACACTGAAGCTTTCTTT. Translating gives CSARFEGVGNTEAFF.

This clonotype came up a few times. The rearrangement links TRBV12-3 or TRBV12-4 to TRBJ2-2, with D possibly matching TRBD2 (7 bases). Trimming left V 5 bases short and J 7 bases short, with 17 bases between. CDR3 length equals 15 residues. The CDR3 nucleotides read TGTGCCAGCAGTCTCCCATTAGGGGGGGTCGGGGAGCTGTTTTTT. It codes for CASSLPLGGVGELFF.

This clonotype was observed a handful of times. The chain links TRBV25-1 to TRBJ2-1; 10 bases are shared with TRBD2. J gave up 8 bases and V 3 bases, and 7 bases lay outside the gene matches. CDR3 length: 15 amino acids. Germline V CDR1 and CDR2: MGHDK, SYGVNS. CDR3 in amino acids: CASSEMASGSDEQFF. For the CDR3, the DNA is TGTGCCAGCAGTGAGATGGCTAGCGGGAGCGATGAGCAGTTCTTC.

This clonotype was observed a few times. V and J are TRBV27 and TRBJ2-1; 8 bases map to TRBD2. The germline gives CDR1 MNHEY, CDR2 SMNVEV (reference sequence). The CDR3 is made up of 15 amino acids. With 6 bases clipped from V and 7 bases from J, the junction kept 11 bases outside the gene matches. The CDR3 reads CASRGISGSWNEQFF. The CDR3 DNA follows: TGTGCCAGCAGGGGGATAAGCGGGAGCTGGAATGAGCAGTTCTTC.

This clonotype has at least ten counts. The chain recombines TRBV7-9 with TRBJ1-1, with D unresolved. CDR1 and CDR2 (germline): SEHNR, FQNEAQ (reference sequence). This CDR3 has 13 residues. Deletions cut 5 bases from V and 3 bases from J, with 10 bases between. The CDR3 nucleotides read TGTGCCAGCAGCCCTAAGCGGGACACTGAAGCTTTCTTT. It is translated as CASSPKRDTEAFF. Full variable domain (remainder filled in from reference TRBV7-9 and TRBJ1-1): DTGVSQNPRHKITKRGQNVTFRCDPISEHNRLYWYRQTLGQGPEFLTYFQNEAQLEKSRLLSDRFSAERPKGSFSTLEIQRTEQGDSAMYLCASSPKRDTEAFFGQGTRLTVV.

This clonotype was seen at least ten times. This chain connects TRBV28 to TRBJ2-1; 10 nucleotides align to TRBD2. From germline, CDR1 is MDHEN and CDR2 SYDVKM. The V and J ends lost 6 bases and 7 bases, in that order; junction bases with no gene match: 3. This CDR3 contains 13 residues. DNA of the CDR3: TGTGCCAGCAGCGGGACTAGCGAGAATGAGCAGTTCTTC. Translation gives CASSGTSENEQFF.

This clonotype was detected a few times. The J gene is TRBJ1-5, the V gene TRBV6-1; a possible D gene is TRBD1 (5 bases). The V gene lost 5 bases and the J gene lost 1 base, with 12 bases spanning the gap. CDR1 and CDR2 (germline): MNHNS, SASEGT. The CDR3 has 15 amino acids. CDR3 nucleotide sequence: TGTGCCAGCAGTCCGATCAGGGACAGCAATCAGCCCCAGCATTTT. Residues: CASSPIRDSNQPQHF.

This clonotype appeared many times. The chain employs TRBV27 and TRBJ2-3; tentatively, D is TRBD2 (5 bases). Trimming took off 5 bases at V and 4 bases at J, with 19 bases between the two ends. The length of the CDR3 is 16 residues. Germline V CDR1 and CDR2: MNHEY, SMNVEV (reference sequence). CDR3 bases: TGTGCCAGCAGTCTGGGGTGGGCTAGCAGGTCAGATACGCAGTATTTT. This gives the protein CASSLGWASRSDTQYF.

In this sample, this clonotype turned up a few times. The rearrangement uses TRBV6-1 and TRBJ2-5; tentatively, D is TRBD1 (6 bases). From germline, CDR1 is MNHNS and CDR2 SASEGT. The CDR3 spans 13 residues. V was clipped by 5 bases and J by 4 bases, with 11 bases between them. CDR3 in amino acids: CASSQGFRETQYF. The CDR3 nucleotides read TGTGCCAGCAGTCAGGGGTTCCGAGAGACCCAGTACTTC.

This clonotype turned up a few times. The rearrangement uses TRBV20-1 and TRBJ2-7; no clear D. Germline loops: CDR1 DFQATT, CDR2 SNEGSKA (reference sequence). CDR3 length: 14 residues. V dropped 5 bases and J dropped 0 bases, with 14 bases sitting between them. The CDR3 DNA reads TGCAGTGCTCCGATGTACAAGCGCTCCTACGAGCAGTACTTC. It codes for CSAPMYKRSYEQYF.

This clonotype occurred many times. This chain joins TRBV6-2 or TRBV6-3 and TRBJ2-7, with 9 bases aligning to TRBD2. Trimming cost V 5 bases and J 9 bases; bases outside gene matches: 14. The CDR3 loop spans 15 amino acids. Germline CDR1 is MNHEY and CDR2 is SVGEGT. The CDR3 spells CASSIETSGAARQYF. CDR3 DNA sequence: TGTGCCAGCAGTATTGAGACTAGCGGAGCGGCTCGGCAGTACTTC.

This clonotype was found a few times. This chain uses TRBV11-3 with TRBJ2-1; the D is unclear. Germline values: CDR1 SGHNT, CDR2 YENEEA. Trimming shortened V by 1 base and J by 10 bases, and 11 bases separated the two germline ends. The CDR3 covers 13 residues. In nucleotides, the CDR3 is TGTGCCAGCAGCTTAGGTAGTATAGGGGAGCAGTTCTTC. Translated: CASSLGSIGEQFF.

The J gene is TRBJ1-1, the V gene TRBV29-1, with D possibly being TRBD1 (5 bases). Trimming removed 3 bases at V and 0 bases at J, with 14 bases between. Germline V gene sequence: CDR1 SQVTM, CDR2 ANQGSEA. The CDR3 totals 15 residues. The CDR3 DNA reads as TGCAGCGTTGAGGGTTATGACAGCTTGAACACTGAAGCTTTCTTT. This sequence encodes CSVEGYDSLNTEAFF. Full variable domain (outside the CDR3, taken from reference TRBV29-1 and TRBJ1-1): SAVISQKPSRDICQRGTSLTIQCQVDSQVTMMFWYRQQPGQSLTLIATANQGSEATYESGFVIDKFPISRPNLTFSTLTVSNMSPEDSSIYLCSVEGYDSLNTEAFFGQGTRLTVV.

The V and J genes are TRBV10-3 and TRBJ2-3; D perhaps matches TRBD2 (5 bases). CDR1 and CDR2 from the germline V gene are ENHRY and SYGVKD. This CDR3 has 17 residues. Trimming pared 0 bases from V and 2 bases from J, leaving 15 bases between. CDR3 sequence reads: CAISESQDSSITDTQYF. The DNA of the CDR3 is TGTGCCATCAGTGAGTCGCAGGACTCGAGTATCACAGATACGCAGTATTTT.

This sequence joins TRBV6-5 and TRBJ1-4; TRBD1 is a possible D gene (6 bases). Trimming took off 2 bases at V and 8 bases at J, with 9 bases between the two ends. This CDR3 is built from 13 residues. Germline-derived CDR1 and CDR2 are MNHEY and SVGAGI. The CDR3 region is CASSYGRGEKLFF. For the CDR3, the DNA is TGTGCCAGCAGTTACGGCAGGGGCGAAAAACTGTTTTTT.

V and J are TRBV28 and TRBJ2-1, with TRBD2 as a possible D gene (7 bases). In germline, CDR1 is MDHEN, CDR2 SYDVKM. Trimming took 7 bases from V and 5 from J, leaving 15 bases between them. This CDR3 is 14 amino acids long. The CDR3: CASTLGGLDNEQFF. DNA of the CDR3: TGTGCCAGCACCTTGGGGGGGCTCGACAATGAGCAGTTCTTC. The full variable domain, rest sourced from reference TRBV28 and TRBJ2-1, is DVKVTQSSRYLVKRTGEKVFLECVQDMDHENMFWYRQDPGLGLRLIYFSYDVKMKEKGDIPEGYSVSREKKERFSLILESASTNQTSMYLCASTLGGLDNEQFFGPGTRLTVL.